The TCR beta chain under discussion was sequenced for a study of blood T cells in healthy people across ages. Sample-barcoded 5' priming and a J-beta primer mix drove a second PCR of about 6 to 12 cycles. From the 5' RACE reads, TCRdb called clonotypes with MiXCR, one entry per CDR3 protein. There are approximately 780,000 distinct CDR3 sequences in the sample; around 24% occur only once, and 2.5% to 3.5% lies in the top ten. This CDR3 spans 17 amino acids. The germline gives CDR1 DFQATT, CDR2 SNEGSKA (reference sequence). V was cut by 0 bases and J by 0 bases, with 17 bases left in between. In its sample, this clonotype was seen a few times. Separately, the same data were catalogued under a study of T cells of mothers and their children. That work adds: Donation involved three healthy Caucasian mothers and the six children that they had. Second-PCR amplification with M1S added sample barcodes and 2-4 random nucleotides. An overlap that was slightly higher, though non-significant, was seen in related mother-child pairs versus unrelated pairs.

The sequence was obtained from a boy between 10 and 17 years old in good health. This chain uses TRBV20-1 with TRBJ1-1; D is perhaps TRBD1 (6 bases). The sample was blood. The CDR3 DNA is TGCAGTGCTAGAGATACTCCAGGGAGGGGGATGAACACTGAAGCTTTCTTT. Translated, it gives CSARDTPGRGMNTEAFF.